This T cell receptor beta chain was found in a study of PD-1 blockade in mismatch repair-deficient tumors. For the study at large: Enrolled about 2013-2017, patients had progressing, pretreated mismatch repair-deficient cancers of more than ten types.

The protocol was immunoSEQ multiplex PCR, while the TCRdb copy is restricted to in-frame clones and leaves out a portion. Among around 18,000 clones listed, over 75% were seen once. Germline V lookup: CDR1 SEHNR, CDR2 FQNEAQ (reference sequence). With V trimmed by 3 bases and J by 8 bases, 6 bases remained unmatched. The CDR3 extends over 15 amino acids. Mismatch repair deficiency was confirmed in all patients, by PCR or immunohistochemistry. Sample: PBMCs, taken less than 25 weeks after starting pembrolizumab. This sequence was found in an adult with mismatch repair-deficient cancer. The genes are TRBV7-9 and TRBJ2-1; 11 bases agree with TRBD2. CDR3 amino acids: CASSFELAGAHEQFF. DNA of the CDR3: TGTGCCAGCAGCTTCGAACTAGCGGGAGCCCATGAGCAGTTCTTC.